A selection of T cell receptor beta chains follows, all from one sample in a study of T cells after yellow fever vaccination. TCRdb re-derived calls from the 5' RACE reads in MiXCR, one entry per CDR3 protein. The sample shows tens of thousands of distinct CDR3 sequences, less than 8.5% of them seen only once. The sample here was CD8+ T cells sorted from PBMCs, taken 15 days after the yellow fever booster vaccination. The receptor set was obtained from a man younger than 45 who received the YFV17D yellow fever vaccine. CDR3s include the opening cysteine and the closing phenylalanine or tryptophan. D genes are given only for firm matches. The size of a clone is reported for some rows only, either as once, few or many, or as a class for expanded clones.

cdr3_nt | cdr3_aa | d_call | clone_size | j_call | v_call
TGTGCCAGCAGCTGGGCAGGGGAACAGCCCCAGCATTTT | CASSWAGEQPQHF | NA | many | TRBJ1-5 | TRBV12-3/TRBV12-4
TGTGCCAGCAGTTCTAGCGGCAATGAGCAGTTCTTC | CASSSSGNEQFF | TRBD2 | many | TRBJ2-1 | TRBV12-3/TRBV12-4
TGTGCCAGCAGTTTTACCCTTATGAACACTGAAGCTTTCTTT | CASSFTLMNTEAFF | NA | many | TRBJ1-1 | TRBV27
TGTGCCAGCAGTTATGGCCCAGGGTCCGCCTCTGGAAACACCATATATTTT | CASSYGPGSASGNTIYF | NA | NA | TRBJ1-3 | TRBV6-5
TGTGCCAGCAGCCAAGCGATCCCAGAGACCCAGTACTTC | CASSQAIPETQYF | NA | NA | TRBJ2-5 | TRBV3-1
TGTGCCAGTAGACAAGGTCACGAGCAGTACTTC | CASRQGHEQYF | NA | many | TRBJ2-7 | TRBV19
TGTGCCAGCAGGAAGGACAGATTTAACTCACCCCTCCACTTT | CASRKDRFNSPLHF | NA | many | TRBJ1-6 | TRBV6-1
TGTGCCAGCAGCTTATTCGGGGCCTTGAACACTGAAGCTTTCTTT | CASSLFGALNTEAFF | NA | many | TRBJ1-1 | TRBV7-8
TGTGCCAGCAGCCAAGGGGACAGAACCTACGAGCAGTACTTC | CASSQGDRTYEQYF | TRBD1 | NA | TRBJ2-7 | TRBV3-1
TGTGCCTGGAGTGTAGCTCTCTTGGAGCAGTACTTC | CAWSVALLEQYF | NA | many | TRBJ2-7 | TRBV30
TGTGCCAGCAGTTTTCCCAGGGAAGCCGGGGAGCTGTTTTTT | CASSFPREAGELFF | NA | many | TRBJ2-2 | TRBV28